The 5 T cell receptor beta chains below all came from one sample that was sequenced in a study of CD8+ T cells in alopecia areata. Treatment described: oral pan-JAK inhibitor, 5-10 mg twice daily. RNA extraction was followed by reverse transcription into cDNA, which acted as the sequencing template. Here immunoSEQ multiplex PCR was the method, and the copy in TCRdb shows in-frame clones only, minus some. The top ten clones hold about 5.1% of a sample with 200,000 or so clones, nearly 60% of them seen once. This specimen was CD4+ T cells sorted from blood, taken at week 24, from a patient treated with tofacitinib. These receptors all come from a human donor with alopecia areata.

Here the CDR3 reads CASNPGTLRLETQYF. The DNA of the CDR3 is TGTGCCAGCAACCCCGGGACCCTTAGGCTGGAGACCCAGTACTTC. The genes are TRBV7-9 and TRBJ2-5; D possibly matches TRBD1 or TRBD2 (5 bases each). The germline V gene encodes CDR1 SEHNR and CDR2 FQNEAQ (reference sequence). The V end was cut by 7 bases, the J end by 5 bases, with 20 bases between. The CDR3 spans 15 residues.

This clone has ten or more counts. The gene calls are TRBV7-2 and TRBJ2-7; no reliable D call. This CDR3 contains 15 residues. Trimming took off 1 base at V and 0 bases at J, with 10 bases between the two ends. CDR1 is SGHTA and CDR2 is FQGNSA in the germline V gene. The CDR3 spells CASSLGPGPSYEQYF. CDR3 nucleotides: TGTGCCAGCAGCTTAGGACCGGGTCCCTCCTACGAGCAGTACTTC.

The genes are TRBV7-2 and TRBJ2-6; D is unresolved. The CDR3 sequence is 13 residues long. The V gene lost 4 bases and the J gene lost 0 bases, with 1 base spanning the gap. Germline CDR1 is SGHTA and CDR2 is FQGNSA. In DNA, the CDR3 is TGTGCCAGCAGCTCCTCTGGGGCCAACGTCCTGACTTTC. It encodes CASSSSGANVLTF. Filled out from reference TRBV7-2 and TRBJ2-6, the complete variable domain reads GAGVSQSPSNKVTEKGKDVELRCDPISGHTALYWYRQSLGQGLEFLIYFQGNSAPDKSGLPSDRFSAERTGGSVSTLTIQRTQQEDSAVYLCASSSSGANVLTFGAGSRLTVL.

This clone was counted a few times. This chain uses TRBV19 with TRBJ1-5, with D possibly matching TRBD1 (5 bases). The CDR3 runs 16 residues. Between the trimmed V and J ends, which lost 5 bases and 0 bases, there was a span of 14 bases. Germline V gene sequence: CDR1 LNHDA, CDR2 SQIVND (reference sequence). The CDR3 reads CASSPGGTYSNQPQHF. In nucleotides, the CDR3 is TGTGCCAGTAGTCCCGGCGGGACTTATAGCAATCAGCCCCAGCATTTT.

The gene calls are TRBV4-2 and TRBJ2-5, with D possibly being TRBD2 (6 bases). The ends were cut back, 1 base at V and 4 bases at J, with 10 bases in the middle. Germline V gives CDR1 LGHNA, CDR2 YNFKEQ. CDR3 length: 14 amino acids. The CDR3 here is CASSQGQGGETQYF. CDR3 DNA: TGTGCCAGCAGCCAAGGCCAGGGAGGAGAGACCCAGTACTTC.